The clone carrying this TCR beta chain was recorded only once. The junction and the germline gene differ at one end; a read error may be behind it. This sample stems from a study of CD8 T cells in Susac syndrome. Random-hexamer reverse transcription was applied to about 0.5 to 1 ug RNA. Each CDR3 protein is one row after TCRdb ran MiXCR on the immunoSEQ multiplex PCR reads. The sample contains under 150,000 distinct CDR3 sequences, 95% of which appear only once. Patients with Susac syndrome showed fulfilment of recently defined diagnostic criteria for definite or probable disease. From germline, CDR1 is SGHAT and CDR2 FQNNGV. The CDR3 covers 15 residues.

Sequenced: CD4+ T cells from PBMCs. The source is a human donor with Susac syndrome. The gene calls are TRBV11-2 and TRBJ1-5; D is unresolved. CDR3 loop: CASSLDVFPNQPQHF. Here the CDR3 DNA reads TGTGCCAGCAGCCTAGATGTTTTCCCTAATCAGCCCCAGCATTTT.